What follows describes a single TCR beta chain. Antigen: not known. Looked up from germline, CDR1 is DFQATT and CDR2 is SNEGSKA (reference sequence). This CDR3 is 12 amino acids long. TCRdb reprocessed the 5' RACE reads, keeping one entry per CDR3 protein, no DNA. The listing records about 140,000 distinct CDR3 sequences. The data stem from a study of T cells expressing NK-cell markers. The wider study: Sorted CD3+CD56+NKG2C+, CD3+CD56+NKG2C- and CD3+CD56-NKG2C+ T cells provided the TCR beta repertoires. Just one sequenced donor of eight was HCMV-seronegative, while seven were seropositive. General study findings and limits: For about six donors, the dominant NKG2C+ clonotypes made up about 1.0-7.5% of their CD8+ T cells. Certain NKG2C+ T cell clones were expanded, and their HCMV specificity remained unclear.

Source material: blood T cells: a sorted CD56 or NKG2C T cell subset, CD4+ or CD8+ T cells, or bulk PBMC T cells (not recorded which). J is TRBJ2-1 and V is TRBV20-1; with no DNA, the TCRdb D assignment of TRBD2 cannot be verified. The sequence came from a man aged 18 to 35 in good health. The CDR3 sequence: CSAEDVNGEQFF.